A selection of T cell receptor beta chains follows, all from one sample in a study of cytomegalovirus exposure and HLA in healthy donors. The method was immunoSEQ multiplex PCR; TCRdb's version includes in-frame clones alone and lacks a portion of them. The repertoire includes 250,000 to 350,000 clones, roughly 85% of them detected once, and less than 4% sits in the top ten. The sample consisted of PBMCs. All receptors come from a man aged 35 to 55 in good health and CMV-seropositive. Each CDR3 is given with its conserved first and last residue. The order of the fields is CDR3 length, clone size, V gene, J gene, D gene, CDR3 DNA, CDR3 protein. D genes are given only for firm matches. Clone sizes are given selectively: once, few, many, or a class where the clone is expanded.

>19|NA|TRBV5-1|TRBJ2-2|TRBD2
TGCGCCAGCAGCCTACTGCCGGGACTAGCGGCATTGAACACCGGGGAGCTGTTTTTT
CASSLLPGLAALNTGELFF
>15|NA|TRBV28|TRBJ1-1|TRBD1
TGTGCCAGCAACTCAAAGGGACAGATGAACACTGAAGCTTTCTTT
CASNSKGQMNTEAFF
>15|NA|TRBV6-4|TRBJ2-3|TRBD1
TGTGCCAGCAGTCCAGTCGGGACAGGATTAGATACGCAGTATTTT
CASSPVGTGLDTQYF
>15|NA|TRBV4-1|TRBJ2-1|NA
TGCGCCAGCAGCCAACAGGGGAGCTCCTACAATGAGCAGTTCTTC
CASSQQGSSYNEQFF
>13|NA|TRBV6-6|TRBJ2-5|NA
TGTGCCAGCAGTTTCCCCAGCCAAGAGACCCAGTACTTC
CASSFPSQETQYF
>17|NA|TRBV5-6|TRBJ1-1|NA
TGTGCCAGCAGCTTAGGGCTCGGGGGGGGACGGAACACTGAAGCTTTCTTT
CASSLGLGGGRNTEAFF
>15|NA|TRBV7-3|TRBJ1-4|TRBD1
TGTGCCAGCAGCTTAGGGGGACAGAGTAATGAAAAACTGTTTTTT
CASSLGGQSNEKLFF
>13|once|TRBV29-1|TRBJ2-1|TRBD2
TGCAGCGTTGCGAGGGAGGGCTACAATGAGCAGTTCTTC
CSVAREGYNEQFF
>16|once|TRBV27|TRBJ1-1|NA
TGTGCCAGCAGTTTACGGATGGCAGGGAAGAACACTGAAGCTTTCTTT
CASSLRMAGKNTEAFF
>17|once|TRBV11-3|TRBJ1-3|TRBD1
TGTGCCAGCAGCTCTCACCCGCTTACAGGGGCTTTGGACACCATATATTTT
CASSSHPLTGALDTIYF
>16|NA|TRBV28|TRBJ1-5|TRBD1
TGTGCCAGCAGTGACAGGGGCAGGGATAGCAATCAGCCCCAGCATTTT
CASSDRGRDSNQPQHF
>13|NA|TRBV29-1|TRBJ2-2|TRBD1
TGCAGCGCCGGACGACAGGGGGCCGGGGAGCTGTTTTTT
CSAGRQGAGELFF
>12|NA|TRBV7-2|TRBJ2-7|NA
TGTGCCAGCAGCTCTACAGACTACGAGCAGTACTTC
CASSSTDYEQYF
>11|NA|TRBV20-1|TRBJ1-2|NA
TGCAGTGCTAGGCAGGGGTCCGGCTACACCTTC
CSARQGSGYTF
>13|NA|TRBV27|TRBJ1-5|NA
TGTGCCAGCAGTCCTCGAACGGGGCAGCCCCAGCATTTT
CASSPRTGQPQHF
>15|NA|TRBV28|TRBJ2-7|NA
TGTGCCAGCAGCCTCGACGACAGGATCTCCTACGAGCAGTACTTC
CASSLDDRISYEQYF
>16|NA|TRBV11-2|TRBJ2-2|NA
TGTGCCAGCAGGGACCCTTTCGGAGGGAACACCGGGGAGCTGTTTTTT
CASRDPFGGNTGELFF
>13|NA|TRBV7-2|TRBJ2-3|TRBD2
TGTGCCAGCAGCTTAGTAGGCGGGAGGGCATTGTATTTT
CASSLVGGRALYF
>16|NA|TRBV5-4|TRBJ2-7|TRBD2
TGTGCCAGCAGCTCTGGGACTAGCGGGGTGTCCTACGAGCAGTACTTC
CASSSGTSGVSYEQYF
>15|NA|TRBV28|TRBJ2-7|TRBD1
TGTGCCAGCAGTTTACATGGGACAGGGTATAACGAGCAGTACTTC
CASSLHGTGYNEQYF
>14|NA|TRBV28|TRBJ2-7|TRBD2
TGTGCCAGCAATAGCGGGAGGGGGGCCTACGAGCAGTACTTC
CASNSGRGAYEQYF
>16|NA|TRBV19|TRBJ1-1|TRBD1
TGTGCCAGTAGTAGGAGGGACAGCAGATTCAACACTGAAGCTTTCTTT
CASSRRDSRFNTEAFF
>15|NA|TRBV5-1|TRBJ1-2|TRBD1
TGCGCCAGCAGCCCACTGTCGGGACAGTCCTATGGCTACACCTTC
CASSPLSGQSYGYTF
>18|NA|TRBV4-2|TRBJ2-3|TRBD2
TGTGCCAGCAGCCAAGGTCCTAGCGGGAGTGGAGCGGCTGATACGCAGTATTTT
CASSQGPSGSGAADTQYF
>21|NA|TRBV7-6|TRBJ2-6|TRBD1
TGTGCCAGCAGCTCCTGGACAGGTTCTTCCCAATCTAAGACTGGGGCCAACGTCCTGACTTTC
CASSSWTGSSQSKTGANVLTF
>13|NA|TRBV5-1|TRBJ2-5|NA
TGCGCCAGCAGCGGCGGGGAGCAAGAGACCCAGTACTTC
CASSGGEQETQYF
>14|NA|TRBV28|TRBJ1-2|NA
TGTGCCAGCAGTCCGTCTTACGGGGGCTATGGCTACACCTTC
CASSPSYGGYGYTF
>17|NA|TRBV27|TRBJ2-6|NA
TGTGCCAGCAGTTTATCGTACCTGAGGTCTGGGGCCAACGTCCTGACTTTC
CASSLSYLRSGANVLTF
>15|NA|TRBV19|TRBJ1-1|TRBD1
TGTGCCAGTAGTCCACTGACAGGGTGGGACACTGAAGCTTTCTTT
CASSPLTGWDTEAFF
>16|NA|TRBV7-2|TRBJ2-5|NA
TGTGCCAGCAGCTTATCCCCTAGGGGAAGGGATGAGACCCAGTACTTC
CASSLSPRGRDETQYF
>16|NA|TRBV7-9|TRBJ2-7|NA
TGTGCCAGCAGCCCCACGACCGGGACACATTCCTACGAGCAGTACTTC
CASSPTTGTHSYEQYF
>16|NA|TRBV18|TRBJ2-7|TRBD1
TGTGCCAGCTCACCGCGGGACAGGGGTTTCTCCTACGAGCAGTACTTC
CASSPRDRGFSYEQYF
>14|NA|TRBV5-6|TRBJ1-3|NA
TGTGCCAGCAGCTTACTGCCCTCTGGAAACACCATATATTTT
CASSLLPSGNTIYF
>16|NA|TRBV5-4|TRBJ2-5|NA
TGTGCCAGCAGCTTGGCTTGGAGGGAGGCACAAGAGACCCAGTACTTC
CASSLAWREAQETQYF
>14|NA|TRBV7-9|TRBJ1-2|TRBD1
TGTGCCAGCAGCCTCGGACAGGCCTCCTATGGCTACACCTTC
CASSLGQASYGYTF
>15|NA|TRBV5-6|TRBJ1-2|NA
TGTGCCAGCAGCTTGGGTGGAGGAGGGTCCTATGGCTACACCTTC
CASSLGGGGSYGYTF
>14|NA|TRBV6-5|TRBJ2-2|NA
TGTGCCAGCAAAGGTCCTTTTGACATCGGGGAGCTGTTTTTT
CASKGPFDIGELFF
>14|NA|TRBV19|TRBJ2-7|NA
TGTGCCAGTAGTGTCAGGTTGAGCTCCTACGAGCAGTACTTC
CASSVRLSSYEQYF
>17|NA|TRBV25-1|TRBJ2-2|TRBD2
TGTGCCAGCAGTGACCCTACTAGCGGGAGTACCTCCGGGGAGCTGTTTTTT
CASSDPTSGSTSGELFF
>13|NA|TRBV28|TRBJ2-1|TRBD2
TGTGCCAGCAGGGATAGCGGGTGGGTTGAGCAGTTCTTC
CASRDSGWVEQFF
>14|NA|TRBV5-1|TRBJ2-7|NA
TGCGCCAGCAGCCAGGGTACCATCTCCTACGAGCAGTACTTC
CASSQGTISYEQYF
>15|NA|TRBV2|TRBJ2-7|TRBD1
TGTGCCAGCAGGTTAATCACAGGGGGAATTCGCGAGCAGTACTTC
CASRLITGGIREQYF
>11|few|TRBV20-1|TRBJ2-7|NA
TGCAGTGGTAGGTTAACCTACGAGCAGTACTTC
CSGRLTYEQYF
>14|NA|TRBV5-5|TRBJ2-7|TRBD1
TGTGCCAGCAGCTGGGACAGGGTATCCTACGAGCAGTACTTC
CASSWDRVSYEQYF
>12|few|TRBV5-5|TRBJ2-1|TRBD2
TGTGCCAGCACCTTAGCGGGAAGGGAGCAGTTCTTC
CASTLAGREQFF